The clone carrying this T cell receptor beta chain was observed at least ten times. The antigen remains unidentified. TCRdb re-called the 5' RACE reads with MiXCR, one entry per CDR3 protein. The sample contains a few hundred thousand distinct CDR3 sequences, around 15% of which appear only once. This entry comes from a study of identical twins. Findings and caveats of the study: Fewer insertions were carried by abundant cord blood beta clonotypes, but none was seen in memory repertoires. An excess of low generation probability was shown by twin-shared out-of-frame alpha sequences.

The data were also submitted as part of a second study, on yellow fever vaccine responses in identical twins.

The material sequenced was CD4+ T cells sorted from blood. The TCR comes from a woman aged 18-29 years in good health.

This chain's CDR3 is CASSLVAPVGGGTGELFF. The CDR3 bases are TGCGCCAGCAGCTTGGTGGCTCCGGTAGGCGGTGGCACCGGGGAGCTGTTTTTT. This rearrangement joins TRBV5-1 to TRBJ2-2; D unclear. Germline V lookup: CDR1 SGHRS, CDR2 YFSETQ. Between the trimmed V and J ends, which lost 0 bases and 4 bases, there was a span of 19 bases. This CDR3 region has 18 residues.